This T cell receptor beta chain was captured in a study of blood T cells in healthy people across ages. Study conclusions and caveats: Per million T cells, the diversity of TCR beta decreased roughly linearly as age advanced. In these data, TCR beta diversity tracked strongly with naive T cell percentage.

Through a sample-barcoded 5' primer and a J-beta primer mix, a second PCR was run for about 6 to 11 cycles. MiXCR, run by TCRdb on the 5' RACE reads, gives a single entry per CDR3 protein. There are 750,000 to 950,000 distinct CDR3 sequences in the sample; about 53% occur only once, and about 42% lies in the top ten. The people who gave samples were healthy Caucasians from Russia, aged roughly 6 to 100. Drawn from each donor were around 10 milliliters of peripheral blood. A word on this clonotype: Its antigen is still unknown.

Trimming stripped 0 bases from V and 1 base from J, with 9 bases between. CDR1 SGHRS and CDR2 YFSETQ come from the germline V gene. The CDR3 contains 15 residues. Sequencing was done on a sample of blood. The receptor was derived from a man older than 75 in good health. The gene calls are TRBV5-1 and TRBJ2-3; D unclear. The CDR3 loop reads CASSLERAGTDTQYF. CDR3 bases: TGCGCCAGCAGCTTGGAACGGGCTGGCACAGATACGCAGTATTTT.